This TCR beta chain was sequenced for a study of blood T cells in healthy people across ages. Sample-barcoded 5' priming and a J-beta primer mix drove a second PCR of about 6 to 12 cycles. Every cDNA molecule carried a tag from a template-switch adaptor bearing 12 random nucleotides. Every sample gave at least 2.5 million paired-end reads containing CDR3. MiXCR, run by TCRdb on the 5' RACE reads, gives a single entry per CDR3 protein. Altogether roughly 680,000 distinct CDR3 sequences are present, around 50% being singletons, with the ten largest covering about 14%. Study results and limitations: Diversity estimates drawn from one million T cells were deemed underestimates.

In each sample, at least 6.5 million PBMCs were isolated. As concerns this clonotype: Its specificity is not known.

The germline gives CDR1 SGHVS, CDR2 FNYEAQ. This CDR3 has 12 amino acids. The V end was cut by 3 bases, the J end by 6 bases, with 5 bases between. The material sequenced was blood. V usage is TRBV7-6 and J usage is TRBJ1-4; D gene ambiguous. This receptor was taken from a woman of 80 years or more in good health. DNA of the CDR3: TGTGCCAGCAGCTTCACACATGAAAAACTGTTTTTT. It codes for CASSFTHEKLFF.